One T cell receptor beta chain is described in this entry. These data originate in a study of low-dose radiotherapy and immunotherapy resistance in tumors. Study-wide background: Ipilimumab 1 mg/kg every six weeks, together with nivolumab 240 mg every two weeks, was given intravenously to patients. Patients were on oral aspirin 300 mg taken daily for four cycles from cycle 1 day 1.

Primers targeting TRAV and TRBV primed first-strand cDNA, covering alpha and beta chains. Amplification of TCRs used a constant-region primer and V-primer adapter for roughly 21 PCR cycles. In TCRdb, the reads were re-called with MiXCR into one record per CDR3 protein. The profile shows 55,000 to 70,000 distinct CDR3 sequences, less than 25% of them singletons. As to time point: before trial treatment. The patients who were eligible all carried advanced solid tumors that lacked tumor-infiltrating lymphocytes, meaning the tumors were TIL-negative. Trimming removed 5 bases from V and 7 bases from J, with 17 bases in between. The CDR3 sequence is 14 residues long. The germline V gene encodes CDR1 SEHNR and CDR2 FQNEAQ (reference sequence).

The source was PBMCs, collected before treatment. The chain combines TRBV7-9 with TRBJ1-2, with a tentative D call TRBD1 (5 bases). The receptor was derived from a male donor with prostate cancer. The CDR3 sequence is CASSLPAGVVGYTF. The CDR3 coding sequence is TGTGCCAGCAGCCTCCCCGCGGGGGTTGTTGGCTACACCTTC. Complete variable domain (other parts from reference TRBV7-9 and TRBJ1-2): DTGVSQNPRHKITKRGQNVTFRCDPISEHNRLYWYRQTLGQGPEFLTYFQNEAQLEKSRLLSDRFSAERPKGSFSTLEIQRTEQGDSAMYLCASSLPAGVVGYTFGSGTRLTVV.